The 30 T cell receptor beta chains below were found in one sample sequenced in a study of T cell responses to AZD1222 COVID-19 vaccine. The assay was immunoSEQ multiplex PCR, and TCRdb's table has in-frame clones only and misses some. The sample yields under 200,000 clones, about 90% seen once. Source: peripheral blood, taken on day 0 of AZD1222 vaccination. The receptors stem from an adult in good health.

Only one count was recorded for this clone. V usage is TRBV5-3 and J usage is TRBJ1-5; weak D call: TRBD1 (6 bases). TRBV5-3 is known as an ORF, though its function is uncertain. V was clipped by 4 bases and J by 3 bases, with 23 bases between them. The CDR3 is made up of 18 amino acids. The CDR3 loop reads CARSGERQARLINQPQHF. DNA of the CDR3: TGTGCCAGAAGCGGGGAACGACAGGCGAGATTAATCAATCAGCCCCAGCATTTT.

This clone has more than one count but fewer than ten. This sequence joins TRBV5-8 and TRBJ2-7; possibly TRBD1 or TRBD2 for D (6 bases each). Germline CDR1 SGHTS, CDR2 YDEGEE. The CDR3 covers 15 residues. The germline V and J ends were trimmed by 0 bases and 7 bases, with 17 bases remaining between them. CDR3: CASSLGLGGSGEQYF. The CDR3 nucleotides are TGTGCCAGCAGCTTGGGGCTGGGGGGCTCGGGGGAGCAGTACTTC.

This chain joins TRBV6-5 and TRBJ1-5; D unclear. Germline CDR1 is MNHEY and CDR2 is SVGAGI. CDR3 length: 15 amino acids. Trimming cost V 7 bases and J 0 bases, with 13 bases left between them. As DNA, the CDR3 is TGTGCCAGCAATCCCCCCTCGGGTAGCAATCAGCCCCAGCATTTT. Translating gives CASNPPSGSNQPQHF.

The CDR3 spells CASSLSSPGGYNEQFF. CDR3 bases: TGTGCCAGCAGTTTATCGTCCCCAGGGGGGTACAATGAGCAGTTCTTC. The chain couples TRBV27 to TRBJ2-1; D is perhaps TRBD1 (7 bases). Germline CDR1 and CDR2: MNHEY and SMNVEV (reference sequence). The CDR3 length is 16 residues. V lost 0 bases and J lost 4, with 13 bases in between.

The V call is TRBV6-2 or TRBV6-3, the J call TRBJ1-1; perhaps TRBD1 as D (6 bases). This CDR3 region has 13 residues. The germline V gene has CDR1 MNHEY and CDR2 SVGEGT. V lost 2 bases and J 11 bases, leaving 15 bases between the germline ends. DNA of the CDR3: TGTGCCAGCAGTTACGCCGACAGGAGGGCCGCTTTCTTT. Protein: CASSYADRRAAFF.

The chain joins TRBV19 to TRBJ2-1, with 8 nucleotides matching TRBD2. Germline V gene lookup returns CDR1 LNHDA and CDR2 SQIVND (reference sequence). J was trimmed by 4 bases and V by 3 bases; bases with no gene match: 5. This CDR3 has 15 amino acids. The CDR3 sequence: CASSISGGAYNEQFF. The DNA for the CDR3 is TGTGCCAGTAGTATTTCGGGGGGGGCATACAATGAGCAGTTCTTC.

The genes are TRBV5-4 and TRBJ1-6; D may be TRBD1 (5 bases). Germline lookup yields CDR1 SGHNT and CDR2 YYREEE (reference sequence). V was pared by 4 bases and J by 5 bases, with 22 bases between. The CDR3 totals 18 residues. The chain's CDR3 is CASSVWPGGGEDNSPLHF. CDR3 DNA: TGTGCCAGCAGCGTGTGGCCGGGTGGAGGGGAAGATAATTCACCCCTCCACTTT.

The chain employs TRBV7-2 and TRBJ1-4; 8 bases agree with TRBD1. With V trimmed by 1 base and J by 7 bases, 8 bases remained unmatched. Germline V gene lookup returns CDR1 SGHTA and CDR2 FQGNSA. The CDR3 is made up of 16 amino acids. CDR3 nucleotide sequence: TGTGCCAGCAGCTTAGAATCAGGGGGCGCGGGTGAAAAACTGTTTTTT. Residues: CASSLESGGAGEKLFF. Based on the CDR3 plus reference TRBV7-2 and TRBJ1-4, the full variable domain is GAGVSQSPSNKVTEKGKDVELRCDPISGHTALYWYRQSLGQGLEFLIYFQGNSAPDKSGLPSDRFSAERTGGSVSTLTIQRTQQEDSAVYLCASSLESGGAGEKLFFGSGTQLSVL.

This rearrangement joins TRBV10-3 to TRBJ2-7; 11 nucleotides match TRBD1. In germline, CDR1 is ENHRY, CDR2 SYGVKD. V lost 2 bases and J lost 5; bases outside the gene matches: 8. CDR3 length: 16 residues. This CDR3 reads CAISEPGQGGRNEQYF. The CDR3 coding sequence is TGTGCCATCAGTGAGCCGGGACAGGGGGGGAGGAACGAGCAGTACTTC.

This rearrangement joins TRBV28 to TRBJ1-6; the match to TRBD1 covers 8 bases. The germline gives CDR1 MDHEN, CDR2 SYDVKM. Unmatched junction bases numbered 12, after V lost 4 bases and J lost 7 bases. CDR3 length equals 17 residues. CDR3 coding DNA: TGTGCCAGCAGTTCGGGGACTGGACAGGGCAAAAATTCACCCCTCCACTTT. Translating gives CASSSGTGQGKNSPLHF.

The rearrangement joins TRBV28 to TRBJ1-4; TRBD1 is a possible D gene (6 bases). This CDR3 is 18 amino acids long. Deletions cut 4 bases from V and 4 bases from J, with 22 bases between. Germline CDR1 and CDR2: MDHEN and SYDVKM. The CDR3 region has the DNA TGTGCCAGCAGTTCCTCTAGGGGGTCACACGTCTATAATGAAAAACTGTTTTTT. This translates into CASSSSRGSHVYNEKLFF.

The chain carries TRBV4-3 and TRBJ2-7; 8 bases align to TRBD1. This CDR3 has 16 residues. Trimming cost V 0 bases and J 4 bases; bases outside gene matches: 8. Germline CDR1 and CDR2: LGHNA and YSLEER. The CDR3 region is CASSQDETGVIYEQYF. CDR3 DNA sequence: TGCGCCAGCAGCCAAGATGAGACAGGGGTGATATACGAGCAGTACTTC.

This clone has only one observation. The CDR3 sequence is CASSSDRDKAGSYEQYF. The CDR3 DNA sequence: TGTGCCAGCAGCTCGGACCGTGACAAGGCGGGCTCCTACGAGCAGTACTTC. This chain joins TRBV28 and TRBJ2-7, with D perhaps TRBD2 (5 bases). The V end was cut by 6 bases, the J end by 0 bases, with 21 bases between. The CDR3 length is 17 residues. Germline-derived CDR1 and CDR2 are MDHEN and SYDVKM.

The rearrangement links TRBV5-1 to TRBJ1-2, with no clear D. CDR3 length equals 14 residues. The V end was cut by 4 bases, the J end by 3 bases, with 13 bases between. Germline V gives CDR1 SGHRS, CDR2 YFSETQ. The CDR3 loop is CASSPSDGHYGYTF. In nucleotides, the CDR3 is TGCGCCAGCAGCCCGTCGGACGGCCACTATGGCTACACCTTC.

This sequence joins TRBV15 and TRBJ1-4; 7 bases agree with TRBD1. In germline, CDR1 is LNHNV, CDR2 YYDKDF (reference sequence). This CDR3 comprises 17 residues. The V segment lost 3 bases and the J segment 2 bases; nucleotides outside the gene matches: 9. CDR3 sequence reads: CATSRGLPGQTNEKLFF. The CDR3 DNA sequence: TGTGCCACCAGCAGGGGGCTCCCGGGACAGACTAATGAAAAACTGTTTTTT.

This chain connects TRBV27 to TRBJ2-7; TRBD2 aligns across 7 bases. The germline gives CDR1 MNHEY, CDR2 SMNVEV (reference sequence). Trimming cost V 0 bases and J 2 bases; bases outside gene matches: 10. The length of the CDR3 is 17 residues. For the CDR3, the DNA is TGTGCCAGCAGTTTATCTGCGACCTGGGACTACACCTACGAGCAGTACTTC. Its translation: CASSLSATWDYTYEQYF.

The chain uses TRBV10-2 and TRBJ2-7, with 7 bases lining up with TRBD1. From germline, CDR1 is WSHSY and CDR2 SAAADI. Losses at the gene ends were 1 base for V and 9 bases for J; bases not matched to a gene: 15. There are 16 residues in the CDR3. The CDR3 bases are TGCGCCAGCAGTGAGTATAAGGAGACAGGGTCCCCCGGGCAGTACTTC. This gives the protein CASSEYKETGSPGQYF.

In the case of this clone: Other DNA variants within this sample encode the same CDR3. V is TRBV28 and J is TRBJ1-5; D not certain. CDR1 is MDHEN, CDR2 SYDVKM, per germline. The CDR3 loop spans 13 amino acids. V lost 3 bases to trimming and J lost 1 base, with 4 bases between them. The CDR3 nucleotides are TGTGCCAGCAGTTTGAACAGCAATCAGCCCCAGCATTTT. Its translation is CASSLNSNQPQHF.

This sequence joins TRBV7-3 and TRBJ1-1; tentatively, D is TRBD1 (5 bases). Trimming left V 0 bases short and J 6 bases short, with 17 bases between. The CDR3 spans 16 residues. Germline assignment: CDR1 SGHTA and CDR2 FQGTGA. CDR3 amino acids: CASSLTAGGFLPEAFF. CDR3 nucleotides: TGTGCCAGCAGCTTAACTGCGGGGGGGTTTCTCCCTGAAGCTTTCTTT. Full variable domain (missing parts from reference TRBV7-3 and TRBJ1-1): GAGVSQTPSNKVTEKGKYVELRCDPISGHTALYWYRQSLGQGPEFLIYFQGTGAADDSGLPNDRFFAVRPEGSVSTLKIQRTERGDSAVYLCASSLTAGGFLPEAFFGQGTRLTVV.

The chain carries TRBV19 and TRBJ1-1; D remains unclear. The germline CDR1 and CDR2 sequences are LNHDA and SQIVND (reference sequence). V dropped 7 bases and J dropped 0 bases, with 6 bases sitting between them. The CDR3 runs to 12 residues. The CDR3 is CASTRLNTEAFF. The DNA for the CDR3 is TGTGCCAGTACCAGGCTGAACACTGAAGCTTTCTTT.

The chain combines TRBV9 with TRBJ2-7; 9 positions match TRBD1. The CDR3 has 14 amino acids. With V trimmed by 6 bases and J by 3 bases, 7 bases remained unmatched. Germline values: CDR1 SGDLS, CDR2 YYNGEE. CDR3 DNA sequence: TGTGCCAGCACTAGGACAGGGGCGGACTACGAGCAGTACTTC. Translated, it gives CASTRTGADYEQYF.

The chain employs TRBV19 and TRBJ1-2; 8 nucleotides match TRBD1. The CDR3 consists of 15 residues. Germline lookup yields CDR1 LNHDA and CDR2 SQIVND (reference sequence). Trimming took 5 bases from V and 3 from J; bases not matched to a gene: 8. The CDR3 nucleotides are TGTGCCAGTAGTCCAACCGGACAGGGCCACTATGGCTACACCTTC. Translated, it gives CASSPTGQGHYGYTF.

This chain links TRBV25-1 with TRBJ2-3; D is possibly TRBD2 (6 bases). The V and J ends lost 1 base and 5 bases respectively, with 10 bases between them. The CDR3 has 14 residues. The germline gives CDR1 MGHDK, CDR2 SYGVNS. Here the CDR3 DNA reads TGTGCCAGCAGTGAATTTGGAGGGGAAGATACGCAGTATTTT. The encoded protein is CASSEFGGEDTQYF. Supplemented by reference TRBV25-1 and TRBJ2-3, the full variable domain reads EADIYQTPRYLVIGTGKKITLECSQTMGHDKMYWYQQDPGMELHLIHYSYGVNSTEKGDLSSESTVSRIRTEHFPLTLESARPSHTSQYLCASSEFGGEDTQYFGPGTRLTVL.

The rearrangement links TRBV6-2 or TRBV6-3 to TRBJ2-1, with D uncertain. Germline CDR1 is MNHEY and CDR2 is SVGEGT. The CDR3 spans 13 residues. Deletions cut 2 bases from V and 10 bases from J, with 12 bases between. CDR3: CASSYLGATEQFF. CDR3 nucleotides: TGTGCCAGCAGTTACCTCGGAGCCACGGAGCAGTTCTTC.

The J gene is TRBJ2-7, the V gene TRBV10-3, with D possibly TRBD1 on 6 matching bases. Germline CDR1 ENHRY, CDR2 SYGVKD. Trimming left V 4 bases short and J 0 bases short, with 16 bases between. The CDR3 runs to 16 residues. CDR3 sequence (DNA): TGTGCCATCAGTGGACCCGGACAGTCGCGCTCCTACGAGCAGTACTTC. Its translation is CAISGPGQSRSYEQYF.

The rearrangement joins TRBV15 to TRBJ1-2; D might be TRBD1 (6 bases). CDR1 is LNHNV, CDR2 YYDKDF, per germline (reference sequence). V was pared by 0 bases and J by 7 bases, with 9 bases between. This CDR3 contains 13 residues. This CDR3 reads CATSRDTGFGYTF. CDR3 nucleotide sequence: TGTGCCACCAGCAGAGACACAGGGTTTGGCTACACCTTC.

This clone appeared once. The chain joins TRBV7-9 to TRBJ1-6; D gene uncertain. The CDR3 consists of 15 residues. Germline V gene data show CDR1 as SEHNR and CDR2 as FQNEAQ (reference sequence). V lost 4 bases to trimming and J lost 5 bases, with 12 bases between them. This chain's CDR3 is CASSWIGGDNSPLHF. The CDR3 DNA is TGTGCCAGCAGCTGGATTGGCGGGGATAATTCACCCCTCCACTTT.

The chain has TRBV28 and TRBJ2-5; D is undetermined. The CDR3 covers 15 residues. V was pared by 3 bases and J by 0 bases, with 11 bases between. In germline, CDR1 is MDHEN, CDR2 SYDVKM. The CDR3 nucleotides read TGTGCCAGCAGTTTTAACGGGCTATACCAAGAGACCCAGTACTTC. Translation gives CASSFNGLYQETQYF.

The chain combines TRBV28 with TRBJ1-4; TRBD1 aligns across 7 bases. Germline V gives CDR1 MDHEN, CDR2 SYDVKM. V was pared by 6 bases and J by 5 bases, with 6 bases of the junction left unmatched. The CDR3 spans 14 residues. CDR3 amino acids: CASSLTGPNEKLFF. The CDR3 DNA sequence: TGTGCCAGCAGCCTGACAGGGCCAAATGAAAAACTGTTTTTT.

This clone occurred once. The chain is built from TRBV28 and TRBJ2-5; D unresolved. Germline V CDR1 and CDR2: MDHEN, SYDVKM. V gave up 3 bases and J gave up 10 bases, with 15 bases separating them. This CDR3 has 13 residues. The DNA of the CDR3 is TGTGCCAGCAGTTTGTATCGGTATAAGGGCCAGTACTTC. Amino acid sequence: CASSLYRYKGQYF. Full variable domain (rest looked up from reference TRBV28 and TRBJ2-5): DVKVTQSSRYLVKRTGEKVFLECVQDMDHENMFWYRQDPGLGLRLIYFSYDVKMKEKGDIPEGYSVSREKKERFSLILESASTNQTSMYLCASSLYRYKGQYFGPGTRLLVL.